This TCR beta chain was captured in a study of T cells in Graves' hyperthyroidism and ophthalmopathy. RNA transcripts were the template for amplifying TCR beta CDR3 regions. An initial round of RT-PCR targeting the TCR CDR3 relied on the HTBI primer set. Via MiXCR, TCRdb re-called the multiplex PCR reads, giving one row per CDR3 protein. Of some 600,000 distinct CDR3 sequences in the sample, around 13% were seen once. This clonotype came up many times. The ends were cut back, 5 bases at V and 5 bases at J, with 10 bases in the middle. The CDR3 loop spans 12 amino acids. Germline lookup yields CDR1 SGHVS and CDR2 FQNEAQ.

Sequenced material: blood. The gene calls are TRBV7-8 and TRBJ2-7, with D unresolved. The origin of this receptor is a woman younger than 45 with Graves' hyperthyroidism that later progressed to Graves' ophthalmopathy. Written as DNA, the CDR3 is TGTGCCAGCAGCCCCAAGTCACACGAGCAGTACTTC. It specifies CASSPKSHEQYF.